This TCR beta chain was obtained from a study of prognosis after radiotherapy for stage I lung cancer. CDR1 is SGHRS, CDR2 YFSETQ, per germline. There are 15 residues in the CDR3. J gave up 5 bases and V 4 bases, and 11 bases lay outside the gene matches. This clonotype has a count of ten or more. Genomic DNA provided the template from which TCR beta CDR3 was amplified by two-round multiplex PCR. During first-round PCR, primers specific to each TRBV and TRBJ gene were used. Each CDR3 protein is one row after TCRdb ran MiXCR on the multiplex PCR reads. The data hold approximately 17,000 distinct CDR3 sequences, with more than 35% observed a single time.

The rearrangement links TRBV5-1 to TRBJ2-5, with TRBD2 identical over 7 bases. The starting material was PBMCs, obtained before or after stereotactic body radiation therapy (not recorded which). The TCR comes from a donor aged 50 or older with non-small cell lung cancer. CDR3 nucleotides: TGCGCCAGCAGCCCGACCGCGTGGGGAGGGGAGACCCAGTACTTC. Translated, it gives CASSPTAWGGETQYF.